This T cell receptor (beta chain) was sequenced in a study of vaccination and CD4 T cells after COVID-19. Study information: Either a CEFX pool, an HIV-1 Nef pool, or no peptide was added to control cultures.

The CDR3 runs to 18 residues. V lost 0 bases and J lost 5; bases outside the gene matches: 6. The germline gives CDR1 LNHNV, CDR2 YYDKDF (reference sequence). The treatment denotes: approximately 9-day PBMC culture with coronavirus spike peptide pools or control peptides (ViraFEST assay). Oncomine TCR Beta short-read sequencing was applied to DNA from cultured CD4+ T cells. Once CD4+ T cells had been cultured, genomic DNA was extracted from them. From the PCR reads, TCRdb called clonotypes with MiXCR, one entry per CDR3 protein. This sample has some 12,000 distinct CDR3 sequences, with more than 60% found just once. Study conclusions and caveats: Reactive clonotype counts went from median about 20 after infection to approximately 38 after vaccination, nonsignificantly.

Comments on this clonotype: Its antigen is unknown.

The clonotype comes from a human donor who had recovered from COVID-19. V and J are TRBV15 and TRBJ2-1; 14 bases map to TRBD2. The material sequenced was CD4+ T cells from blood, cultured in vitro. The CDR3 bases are TGTGCCACCAGCAGAGAGGGACTAGCGGGAGTCCCCAACAATGAGCAGTTCTTC. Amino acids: CATSREGLAGVPNNEQFF.